This record looks at one TCR beta chain sequence and its context. Between the trimmed V and J ends, which lost 2 bases and 0 bases, there was a span of 4 bases. The CDR3 totals 13 residues. This sample was taken from a study of T cells in Graves' hyperthyroidism and ophthalmopathy. Regions amplified from RNA transcripts were the TCR beta CDR3 regions. HTBI primers were used for first-round RT-PCR of the TCR CDR3. One entry per CDR3 protein results from TCRdb running MiXCR on the multiplex PCR reads. The data contain about 640,000 distinct CDR3 sequences, roughly 20% of them seen just once; the ten biggest clones take up around a third. Patients with ophthalmopathy all had a Clinical Activity Score of at least 3, a NOSPECS grade of at least 4 and duration under 3 months. Investigators excluded patients with uncontrolled infection, other autoimmune disease, pregnancy or lactation. PBMCs were collected from a roughly 10 ml volume of fresh peripheral blood.

The TCR sequence derives from a man aged 25-45 years with Graves' ophthalmopathy. The sample comprised blood. V is TRBV12-3 or TRBV12-4 and J is TRBJ1-2, with D uncertain. The CDR3, as DNA: TGTGCCAGCAGTTTAAAGCCTAACTATGGCTACACCTTC. Amino acids: CASSLKPNYGYTF.